One and the same sample provided the 6 T cell receptor beta chains below, sequenced in a study of T cell clonality in common variable immunodeficiency. Clones were read by immunoSEQ multiplex PCR, and TCRdb kept only the in-frame ones, dropping some. This repertoire holds fewer than 9,500 clones, and none appear only once. Antigen specificity for these receptors is unknown. Broader study findings: Common variable immunodeficiency TCR beta sequences reportedly had fewer deletions and N-nucleotide insertions.

The sequenced sample was peripheral blood mononuclear cells. The origin of the receptors is a human donor with common variable immunodeficiency.

As regards this clone: The sequence runs out 3 residues before the end of the CDR3; the remainder is reconstructed from the germline J gene. This chain joins TRBV7-9 and TRBJ2-1, with 9 bases identical to TRBD2. The CDR3 contains 15 residues. V shed 1 base, J shed 6 bases, and the junction held 4 bases outside the gene matches. Germline values: CDR1 SEHNR, CDR2 FQNEAQ (reference sequence). The chain's CDR3 is CASSLVAGAINEQFF. CDR3 DNA (partial): TGTGCCAGCAGCTTAGTAGCGGGAGCCATCAATGAG. Complete variable domain (other parts from reference TRBV7-9 and TRBJ2-1): DTGVSQNPRHKITKRGQNVTFRCDPISEHNRLYWYRQTLGQGPEFLTYFQNEAQLEKSRLLSDRFSAERPKGSFSTLEIQRTEQGDSAMYLCASSLVAGAINEQFFGPGTRLTVL.

This clone was observed a few times. Read sequence stops 3 residues before the CDR3 end, and the germline J gene provides the missing end. The chain is built from TRBV6-2 or TRBV6-3 and TRBJ2-3; D might be TRBD1 (5 bases). Germline CDR1 and CDR2: MNHEY and SVGEGT. The CDR3 is made up of 15 amino acids. V shed 2 bases and J shed 4 bases, with 13 bases lying between them. The DNA read from the CDR3 is TGTGCCAGCAGTTACATCTCCGCAGGGCCAGATACG. This translates into CASSYISAGPDT. The CDR3 reads in full as CASSYISAGPDTQYF.

This clone was detected ten times or more. With the read ending 3 residues before the CDR3 end, the germline J gene is used to fill in that end. V is TRBV19 and J is TRBJ2-5; 11 bases map to TRBD2. CDR3 length equals 15 residues. Per germline, CDR1 LNHDA and CDR2 SQIVND (reference sequence). After removal of 5 bases from V and 4 bases from J, the junction contained 6 bases not matched to a gene. CDR3 sequence reads: CASSSTSGRRETQYF. The CDR3 DNA, read in part, is TGTGCCAGTAGTTCCACTAGCGGGAGAAGAGAGACC.

This clone is medium-sized within its sample. The read comes to an end 3 residues before the CDR3 does, leaving the germline J gene to fill in the end. The chain couples TRBV6-2 or TRBV6-3 to TRBJ2-1; D gene unclear. V lost 7 bases, J lost 5 bases, and 15 bases lay in between. From germline, CDR1 is MNHEY and CDR2 SVGEGT. This CDR3 region has 14 residues. CDR3 bases read: TGTGCCAGCATCTCAAGTTTGGGCAACAATGAG. Protein: CASISSLGNNE. The whole CDR3 sequence is CASISSLGNNEQFF.

This clone has at least ten counts. Read sequence stops 3 residues before the CDR3 end, and the germline J gene provides the missing end. The chain links TRBV27 to TRBJ2-5; D may be TRBD1 (6 bases). The CDR3 runs 13 residues. The germline V and J ends were trimmed by 4 bases and 5 bases, with 11 bases remaining between them. Per the germline V gene, CDR1 is MNHEY and CDR2 is SMNVEV (reference sequence). CDR3 amino acids: CASSSQGDETQYF. The CDR3 DNA, read in part, is TGTGCCAGCAGTTCACAGGGTGATGAGACC.

Judged by abundance, this clone is medium-sized. The read terminates 3 residues before the CDR3 end, so the remaining end is supplied by the germline J gene. The rearrangement links TRBV5-1 to TRBJ1-2, with D perhaps TRBD1 (5 bases). The CDR3 sequence is 16 residues long. Germline assignment: CDR1 SGHRS and CDR2 YFSETQ. V was cut by 0 bases and J by 1 base, with 13 bases left in between. The sequenced CDR3 bases are TGCGCCAGCAGCTTGGCTACAGGATTCCTTAACTATGGC. Protein sequence: CASSLATGFLNYG. The whole CDR3 protein reads CASSLATGFLNYGYTF.